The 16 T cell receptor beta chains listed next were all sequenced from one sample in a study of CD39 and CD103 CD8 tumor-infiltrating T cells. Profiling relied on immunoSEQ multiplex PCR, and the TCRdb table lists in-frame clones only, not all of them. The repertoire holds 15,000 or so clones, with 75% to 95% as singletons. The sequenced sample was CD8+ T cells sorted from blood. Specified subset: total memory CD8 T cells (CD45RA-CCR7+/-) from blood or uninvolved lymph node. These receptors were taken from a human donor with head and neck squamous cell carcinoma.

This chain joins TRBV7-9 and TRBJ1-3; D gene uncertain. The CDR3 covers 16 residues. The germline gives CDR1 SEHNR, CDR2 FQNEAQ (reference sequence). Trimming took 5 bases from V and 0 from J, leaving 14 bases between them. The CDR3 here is CASSDSKILSGNTIYF. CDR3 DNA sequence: TGTGCCAGCAGCGACTCTAAAATACTCTCTGGAAACACCATATATTTT. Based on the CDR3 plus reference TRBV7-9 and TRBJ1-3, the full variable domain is DTGVSQNPRHKITKRGQNVTFRCDPISEHNRLYWYRQTLGQGPEFLTYFQNEAQLEKSRLLSDRFSAERPKGSFSTLEIQRTEQGDSAMYLCASSDSKILSGNTIYFGEGSWLTVV.

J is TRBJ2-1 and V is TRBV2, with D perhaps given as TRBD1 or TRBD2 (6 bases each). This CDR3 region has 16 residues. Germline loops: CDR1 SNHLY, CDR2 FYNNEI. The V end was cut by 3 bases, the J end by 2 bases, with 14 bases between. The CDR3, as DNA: TGTGCCAGCAGTGACTTGGGGGGCGAAACCTACAATGAGCAGTTCTTC. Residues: CASSDLGGETYNEQFF.

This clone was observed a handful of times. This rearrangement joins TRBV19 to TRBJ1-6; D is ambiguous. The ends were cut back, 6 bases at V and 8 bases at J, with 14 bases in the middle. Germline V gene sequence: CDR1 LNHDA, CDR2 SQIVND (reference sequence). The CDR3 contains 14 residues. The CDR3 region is CASSSSGPDSPLHF. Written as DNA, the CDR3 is TGTGCCAGTAGCTCATCTGGGCCGGATTCACCCCTCCACTTT. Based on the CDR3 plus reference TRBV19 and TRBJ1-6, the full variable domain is DGGITQSPKYLFRKEGQNVTLSCEQNLNHDAMYWYRQDPGQGLRLIYYSQIVNDFQKGDIAEGYSVSREKKESFPLTVTSAQKNPTAFYLCASSSSGPDSPLHFGNGTRLTVT.

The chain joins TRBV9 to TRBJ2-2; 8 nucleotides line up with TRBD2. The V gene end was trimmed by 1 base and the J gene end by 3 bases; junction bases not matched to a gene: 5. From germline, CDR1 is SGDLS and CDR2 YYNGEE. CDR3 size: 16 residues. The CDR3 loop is CASSVPGGADTGELFF. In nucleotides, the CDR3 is TGTGCCAGCAGCGTACCCGGGGGGGCGGACACCGGGGAGCTGTTTTTT.

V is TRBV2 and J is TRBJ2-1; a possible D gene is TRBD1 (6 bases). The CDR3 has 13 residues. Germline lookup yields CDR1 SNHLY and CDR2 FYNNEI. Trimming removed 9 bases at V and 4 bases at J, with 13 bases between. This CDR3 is CARSGTLYNEQFF. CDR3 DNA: TGTGCCAGATCCGGGACACTATACAATGAGCAGTTCTTC.

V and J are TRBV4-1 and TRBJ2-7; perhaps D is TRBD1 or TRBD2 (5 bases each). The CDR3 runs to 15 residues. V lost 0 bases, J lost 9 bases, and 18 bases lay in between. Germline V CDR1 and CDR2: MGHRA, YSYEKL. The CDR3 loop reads CASSQESGALIWQYF. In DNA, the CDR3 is TGCGCCAGCAGCCAAGAGTCCGGGGCCTTAATCTGGCAGTACTTC.

This CDR3 is CASSDRAKSGELFF. DNA for the CDR3: TGTGCCAGCAGCGACAGGGCGAAGTCCGGGGAGCTGTTTTTT. V usage is TRBV6-6 and J usage is TRBJ2-2; TRBD1 matches at 7 bases. CDR3 length: 14 residues. Trimming removed 6 bases from V and 6 bases from J; junction bases left unmatched: 7. Per germline, CDR1 MNHNY and CDR2 SVGAGI (reference sequence).

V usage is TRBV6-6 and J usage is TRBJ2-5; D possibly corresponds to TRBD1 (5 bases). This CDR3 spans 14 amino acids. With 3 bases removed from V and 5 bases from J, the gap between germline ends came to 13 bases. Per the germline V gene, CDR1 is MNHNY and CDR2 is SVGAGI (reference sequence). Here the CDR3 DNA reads TGTGCCAGCAGTTATTTATGGGGCCCGGAGACCCAGTACTTC. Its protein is CASSYLWGPETQYF.

CDR3 DNA: TGCAGCGTTGAGCCCCTCTCTGGAAACACCATATATTTT. This encodes CSVEPLSGNTIYF. The chain links TRBV29-1 to TRBJ1-3; D gene unclear. The CDR3 covers 13 residues. Germline values: CDR1 SQVTM, CDR2 ANQGSEA. The germline V and J ends were trimmed by 3 bases and 0 bases, with 6 bases remaining between them.

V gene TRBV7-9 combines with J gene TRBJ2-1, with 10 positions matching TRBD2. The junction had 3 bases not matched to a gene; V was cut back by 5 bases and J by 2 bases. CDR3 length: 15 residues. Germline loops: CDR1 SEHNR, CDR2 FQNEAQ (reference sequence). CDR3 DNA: TGTGCCAGCAGCCCAGGACTAGCGGCCTACAATGAGCAGTTCTTC. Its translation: CASSPGLAAYNEQFF. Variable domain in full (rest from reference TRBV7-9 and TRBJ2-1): DTGVSQNPRHKITKRGQNVTFRCDPISEHNRLYWYRQTLGQGPEFLTYFQNEAQLEKSRLLSDRFSAERPKGSFSTLEIQRTEQGDSAMYLCASSPGLAAYNEQFFGPGTRLTVL.

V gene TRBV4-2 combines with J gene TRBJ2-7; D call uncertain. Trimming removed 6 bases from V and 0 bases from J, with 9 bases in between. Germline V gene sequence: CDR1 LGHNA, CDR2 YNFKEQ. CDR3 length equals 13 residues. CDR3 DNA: TGTGCCAGCAGATCGGTCAGCTCCTACGAGCAGTACTTC. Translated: CASRSVSSYEQYF.

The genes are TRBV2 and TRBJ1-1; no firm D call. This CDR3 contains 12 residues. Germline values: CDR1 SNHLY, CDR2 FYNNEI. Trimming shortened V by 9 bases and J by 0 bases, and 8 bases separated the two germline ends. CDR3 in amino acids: CASNSLNTEAFF. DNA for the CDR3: TGTGCCAGTAATTCTCTGAACACTGAAGCTTTCTTT.

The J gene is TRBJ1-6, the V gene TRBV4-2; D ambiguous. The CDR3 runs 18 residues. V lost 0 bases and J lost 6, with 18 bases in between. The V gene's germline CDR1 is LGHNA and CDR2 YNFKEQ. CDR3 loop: CASSQDLVPLLTNSPLHF. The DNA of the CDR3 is TGTGCCAGCAGCCAAGATCTGGTCCCTTTGCTAACTAATTCACCCCTCCACTTT.

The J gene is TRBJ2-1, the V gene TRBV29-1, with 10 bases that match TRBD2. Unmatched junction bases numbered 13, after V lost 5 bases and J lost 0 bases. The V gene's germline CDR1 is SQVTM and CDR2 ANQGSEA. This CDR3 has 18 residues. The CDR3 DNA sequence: TGCAGCGTTATATTGATAGCGGGGGGCTTAAGCTCCTACAATGAGCAGTTCTTC. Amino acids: CSVILIAGGLSSYNEQFF.

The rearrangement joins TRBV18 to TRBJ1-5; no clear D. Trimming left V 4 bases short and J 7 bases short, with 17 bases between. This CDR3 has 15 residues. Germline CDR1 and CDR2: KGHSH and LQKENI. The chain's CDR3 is CASSLWALSGQPQHF. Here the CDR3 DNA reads TGTGCCAGCTCACTATGGGCCCTTTCTGGGCAGCCCCAGCATTTT.

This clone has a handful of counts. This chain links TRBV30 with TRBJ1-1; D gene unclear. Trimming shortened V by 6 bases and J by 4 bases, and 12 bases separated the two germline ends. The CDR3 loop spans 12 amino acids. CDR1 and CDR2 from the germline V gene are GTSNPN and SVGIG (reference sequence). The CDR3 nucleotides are TGTGCCTGTTACGGGTACAGCACTGAAGCTTTCTTT. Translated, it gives CACYGYSTEAFF.